Listed here are 30 T cell receptor beta chains from one sample, sequenced in a study of T cell repertoires in aging, cancer and after chemotherapy. The template was genomic DNA from peripheral blood, not RNA. Multiplex touch-down PCR with TRB-A/B primers amplified rearranged V-D-J TRB sequences. MiXCR, applied by TCRdb to the multiplex PCR reads, yields one record per CDR3 protein. The table shows about 9,200 distinct CDR3 sequences, with around 34% occurring only once. Sequenced: blood. These receptor sequences come from a human donor in good health. The donor label of this sample is uncertain.

The chain carries TRBV27 and TRBJ1-2; D is perhaps TRBD1 (6 bases). Trimming stripped 6 bases from V and 2 bases from J, with 10 bases between. Germline V CDR1 and CDR2: MNHEY, SMNVEV (reference sequence). This CDR3 contains 13 residues. CDR3 sequence (DNA): TGTGCCAGCAGGAGGGGGGCGAACTATGGCTACACCTTC. Translating gives CASRRGANYGYTF.

The J gene is TRBJ2-3, the V gene TRBV6-2 or TRBV6-3; D may be TRBD2 (5 bases). The CDR3 extends over 14 amino acids. Germline CDR1 and CDR2: MNHEY and SVGEGT. Trimming shortened V by 2 bases and J by 9 bases, and 15 bases separated the two germline ends. For the CDR3, the DNA is TGTGCCAGCAGTTACGACCTAGCCCGGAAAACGCAGTATTTT. Translating it yields CASSYDLARKTQYF.

The gene calls are TRBV6-5 and TRBJ2-5, with TRBD2 matching 11 bases. Trimming removed 4 bases from V and 5 bases from J; junction bases left unmatched: 3. CDR1 is MNHEY, CDR2 SVGAGI, per germline. CDR3 length: 14 amino acids. CDR3 loop: CASSLAGGPETQYF. In DNA form, the CDR3 reads TGTGCCAGCAGTTTAGCGGGGGGGCCGGAGACCCAGTACTTC.

Comments on this clonotype: A much larger clone differs from this one at a single base, so this may be a read error. V and J are TRBV29-1 and TRBJ1-1, with D hard to call. The CDR3 is 13 amino acids. Germline CDR1 is SQVTM and CDR2 is ANQGSEA. CDR3 sequence: CSVWVQPNNEAFF. The CDR3 DNA reads as TGCAGCGTTTGGGTCCAGCCGAACAATGAAGCTTTCTTT.

The J gene is TRBJ1-5, the V gene TRBV6-1; D ambiguous. Germline V CDR1 and CDR2: MNHNS, SASEGT. V was shortened by 6 bases and J by 7 bases, with 7 bases between the two germline ends. The CDR3 is 11 amino acids. This CDR3 reads CASSRGQPQHF. The CDR3 DNA reads as TGTGCCAGCAGCAGAGGGCAGCCCCAGCATTTT.

This rearrangement joins TRBV7-9 to TRBJ2-7; D might be TRBD1 or TRBD2, each matching 5 bases. This CDR3 is 13 amino acids long. Looked up from germline, CDR1 is SEHNR and CDR2 is FQNEAQ (reference sequence). Between the trimmed V and J ends, which lost 3 bases and 4 bases, there was a span of 10 bases. The CDR3 region has the DNA TGTGCCAGCAGCTTCGGGACGGCTTACGAGCAGTACTTC. It is translated as CASSFGTAYEQYF.

This clonotype was seen only a few times. The chain is built from TRBV6-5 and TRBJ1-5; 9 bases are shared with TRBD1. CDR3 length equals 15 residues. Germline V gives CDR1 MNHEY, CDR2 SVGAGI. V was clipped by 6 bases and J by 7 bases; unmatched bases: 10. The CDR3 sequence is CASSGTGSNSQPQHF. Written as DNA, the CDR3 is TGTGCCAGCAGCGGGACAGGGTCCAATAGCCAGCCCCAGCATTTT.

This clonotype was seen a handful of times. This CDR3 is CASSSSYNSPLHF. The CDR3 DNA sequence: TGCGCCAGCAGTAGCTCCTATAATTCACCCCTCCACTTT. The chain is built from TRBV5-1 and TRBJ1-6; D gene unclear. The CDR3 loop spans 13 amino acids. Between the trimmed V and J ends, which lost 5 bases and 0 bases, there was a span of 3 bases. Germline assignment: CDR1 SGHRS and CDR2 YFSETQ.

The chain employs TRBV5-5 and TRBJ1-5, with D possibly TRBD1 on 6 matching bases. This CDR3 spans 16 amino acids. V lost 1 base and J 3 bases, leaving 14 bases between the germline ends. Germline CDR1 is SGHKS and CDR2 is YYEKEE (reference sequence). Here the CDR3 reads CASSLRGRGVNQPQHF. CDR3 in DNA: TGTGCCAGCAGCTTGCGAGGCAGGGGAGTCAATCAGCCCCAGCATTTT.

This clonotype turned up a few times. This chain joins TRBV27 and TRBJ2-7, with a tentative D call TRBD1 (6 bases). This CDR3 comprises 15 residues. Germline CDR1 is MNHEY and CDR2 is SMNVEV (reference sequence). V was trimmed by 5 bases and J by 7 bases, leaving 21 bases between them. The CDR3 sequence is CASSRPDSSYEEQYF. Written as DNA, the CDR3 is TGTGCCAGCAGTCGACCGGACAGTTCTTACGAGGAGCAGTACTTC.

This clonotype was picked up a small number of times. V usage is TRBV5-4 and J usage is TRBJ2-7, with a tentative D call TRBD1 (6 bases). The V end lost 0 bases, the J end lost 5 bases, and 18 bases lay between the germline ends. CDR3 length: 16 residues. The germline CDR1 and CDR2 sequences are SGHNT and YYREEE (reference sequence). CDR3 coding DNA: TGTGCCAGCAGCTTGGATCCGAATATGGGGGCAAACGAGCAGTACTTC. Residues: CASSLDPNMGANEQYF.

The chain combines TRBV5-6 with TRBJ2-5, with D hard to call. CDR3 length equals 14 residues. V was shortened by 0 bases and J by 4 bases, with 10 bases between the two germline ends. CDR1 SGHDT and CDR2 YYEEEE come from the germline V gene. The CDR3 DNA reads as TGTGCCAGCAGCTTGGTTGGGGTTGGAGAGACCCAGTACTTC. This sequence encodes CASSLVGVGETQYF.

The chain joins TRBV12-3 or TRBV12-4 to TRBJ1-2; unclear D gene. The CDR3 is made up of 18 amino acids. V shed 2 bases and J shed 2 bases, with 21 bases lying between them. In DNA form, the CDR3 reads TGTGCCAGCAGTTTAAGGCCGGCCACGGGAGTAGGGAACTATGGCTACACCTTC. Amino acids: CASSLRPATGVGNYGYTF.

This clonotype ranks as medium-sized (0.01 to 0.1%). The rearrangement links TRBV5-6 to TRBJ2-3; the match to TRBD2 covers 10 bases. J lost 4 bases, V lost 2 bases, and 7 bases had no gene match. The CDR3 covers 16 residues. The germline gives CDR1 SGHDT, CDR2 YYEEEE. CDR3 nucleotides: TGTGCCAGCAGCTTTGCAAGCGGGGGGGCGGCAGATACGCAGTATTTT. Its translation: CASSFASGGAADTQYF.

The table lists this clonotype with a few counts. This rearrangement joins TRBV30 to TRBJ1-6; D call uncertain. Germline lookup yields CDR1 GTSNPN and CDR2 SVGIG (reference sequence). The V end was cut by 0 bases, the J end by 14 bases, with 8 bases between. The CDR3 loop spans 11 amino acids. CDR3 amino acids: CAWSVMGTLHF. The CDR3, as DNA: TGTGCCTGGAGTGTGATGGGGACCCTCCACTTT. The full variable domain, rest sourced from reference TRBV30 and TRBJ1-6, is SQTIHQWPATLVQPVGSPLSLECTVEGTSNPNLYWYRQAAGRGLQLLFYSVGIGQISSEVPQNLSASRPQDRQFILSSKKLLLSDSGFYLCAWSVMGTLHFGNGTRLTVT.

This clonotype was seen a few times. This chain links TRBV6-5 with TRBJ1-4; a weak D match, TRBD1 (6 bases). With 5 bases removed from V and 7 bases from J, the gap between germline ends came to 14 bases. The germline CDR1 and CDR2 sequences are MNHEY and SVGAGI. CDR3 size: 14 residues. DNA of the CDR3: TGTGCCAGCAGTCGCCAGGGGCGCGGTGAAAAACTGTTTTTT. Its protein product is CASSRQGRGEKLFF.

The chain combines TRBV5-4 with TRBJ1-2; possible D gene TRBD1, 6 bases. Germline CDR1 and CDR2: SGHNT and YYREEE (reference sequence). This CDR3 spans 15 amino acids. V lost 0 bases and J lost 6, with 15 bases in between. The CDR3 loop is CASSLGGGALDGYTF. Written as DNA, the CDR3 is TGTGCCAGCAGCTTGGGGGGGGGGGCGCTGGATGGCTACACCTTC.

The rearrangement joins TRBV12-3 or TRBV12-4 to TRBJ2-3; TRBD2 is a possible D gene (7 bases). This CDR3 has 16 residues. V lost 5 bases and J 6 bases, leaving 21 bases between the germline ends. The CDR3 DNA reads as TGTGCCAGCAGTAGCTCAGAGGGGGGGCCGGGGGATACGCAGTATTTT. Protein: CASSSSEGGPGDTQYF.

There are a few counts of this clonotype. This chain connects TRBV5-6 to TRBJ1-2; possible D gene TRBD1, 5 bases. This CDR3 is built from 14 residues. Trimming removed 4 bases from V and 0 bases from J, with 10 bases in between. Germline CDR1 SGHDT, CDR2 YYEEEE. The CDR3 sequence is CASSLGTTNYGYTF. The CDR3, as DNA: TGTGCCAGCAGCCTCGGGACCACTAACTATGGCTACACCTTC.

The CDR3 region has the DNA TGTGCCAGCAGTCCACTAGCGGGGGGCGTCCAAGAGACCCAGTACTTC. Protein product: CASSPLAGGVQETQYF. This chain uses TRBV27 with TRBJ2-5, with TRBD2 matching 12 bases. With V trimmed by 5 bases and J by 1 base, 5 bases remained unmatched. The germline V gene has CDR1 MNHEY and CDR2 SMNVEV (reference sequence). The CDR3 length is 16 residues.

Only a few counts were recorded for this clonotype. The chain joins TRBV6-6 to TRBJ2-1; 9 bases match TRBD1. Germline CDR1 and CDR2: MNHNY and SVGAGI (reference sequence). CDR3 length: 14 residues. With V trimmed by 5 bases and J by 2 bases, 1 base remained unmatched. Here the CDR3 reads CASSRQGAYNEQFF. The DNA of the CDR3 is TGTGCCAGCAGTCGACAGGGGGCCTACAATGAGCAGTTCTTC.

This clonotype was recorded only once. One base away lies a much larger clone, so this may be a sequencing read error. This chain joins TRBV15 and TRBJ2-6; no clear D gene. V was shortened by 1 base and J by 0 bases, with 13 bases between the two germline ends. The length of the CDR3 is 18 residues. CDR1 and CDR2 (germline): LNHNV, YYDKDF (reference sequence). CDR3 region: CATSRVRSRFSGANVLTF. The CDR3 DNA reads TGTGCCACCAGCAGAGTTAGGAGCCGATTCTCTGGGGCCAACGTCCTGACTTTC.

The V gene is TRBV7-9, the J gene TRBJ1-2; 10 nucleotides agree with TRBD1. The CDR3 extends over 15 amino acids. Germline assignment: CDR1 SEHNR and CDR2 FQNEAQ (reference sequence). J gave up 3 bases and V 0 bases, and 1 base lay outside the gene matches. CDR3 nucleotides: TGTGCCAGCAGCTTAGCGACAGGGGGCGACTATGGCTACACCTTC. Amino acid sequence: CASSLATGGDYGYTF.

The chain joins TRBV7-2 to TRBJ1-1; no clear D gene. Trimming removed 0 bases from V and 1 base from J, with 6 bases in between. The CDR3 is 14 amino acids. Germline-derived CDR1 and CDR2 are SGHTA and FQGNSA. The CDR3 DNA reads TGTGCCAGCAGCTTAGCGCGCTCGAACACTGAAGCTTTCTTT. Its protein is CASSLARSNTEAFF.

This clonotype has just a few counts. The V call is TRBV27, the J call TRBJ1-6; the D gene is possibly TRBD1 (6 bases). The CDR3 covers 14 residues. V lost 7 bases and J 7 bases, leaving 14 bases between the germline ends. The germline V gene has CDR1 MNHEY and CDR2 SMNVEV (reference sequence). The CDR3 nucleotides are TGTGCCAGCATATCTCTGGACAGCAATTCACCCCTCCACTTT. Protein: CASISLDSNSPLHF.

The rearrangement links TRBV6-1 to TRBJ2-4, with D possibly TRBD2 on 6 matching bases. V lost 2 bases and J lost 0, with 14 bases in between. There are 17 residues in the CDR3. Per the germline V gene, CDR1 is MNHNS and CDR2 is SASEGT. The CDR3 DNA sequence: TGTGCCAGCAGTGAATGGGGACTGCATTTAGCCAAAAACATTCAGTACTTC. Its protein product is CASSEWGLHLAKNIQYF.

This clonotype was counted only a few times. J is TRBJ1-1 and V is TRBV6-2 or TRBV6-3; TRBD1 aligns across 7 bases. V lost 6 bases and J lost 2; bases outside the gene matches: 15. This CDR3 is 17 amino acids long. CDR1 is MNHEY and CDR2 is SVGEGT in the germline V gene. CDR3 DNA: TGTGCCAGCAGATGGATGACAGGGCGTCTTTCAAACACTGAAGCTTTCTTT. Its translation: CASRWMTGRLSNTEAFF.

This clonotype is judged medium-sized. The chain has TRBV19 and TRBJ1-1; no firm D call. The ends were cut back, 3 bases at V and 1 base at J, with 6 bases in the middle. The CDR3 extends over 13 amino acids. CDR1 is LNHDA, CDR2 SQIVND, per germline (reference sequence). The CDR3 region is CASSIGRNTEAFF. In DNA form, the CDR3 reads TGTGCCAGTAGTATTGGACGGAACACTGAAGCTTTCTTT.

V and J are TRBV12-3 or TRBV12-4 and TRBJ2-5, with 14 bases fitting TRBD2. V shed 4 bases and J 4 bases; nucleotides not matched to a gene: 5. This CDR3 has 16 residues. For the CDR3, the DNA is TGTGCCAGCAGTTCCGGGACTAGCGGGGGAATAGAGACCCAGTACTTC. Its translation is CASSSGTSGGIETQYF.

The CDR3 bases are TGTGCCAGCAGTTACTGGGACAGGGGGCGAGGTGCCCTATTTACCTACGAGCAGTACTTC. It yields the protein CASSYWDRGRGALFTYEQYF. The gene calls are TRBV6-5 and TRBJ2-7; 12 nucleotides align to TRBD1. Germline V gene lookup returns CDR1 MNHEY and CDR2 SVGAGI. Germline trimming cut 1 base from V and 2 bases from J; bases unmatched to any gene: 15. The CDR3 is 20 residues long.